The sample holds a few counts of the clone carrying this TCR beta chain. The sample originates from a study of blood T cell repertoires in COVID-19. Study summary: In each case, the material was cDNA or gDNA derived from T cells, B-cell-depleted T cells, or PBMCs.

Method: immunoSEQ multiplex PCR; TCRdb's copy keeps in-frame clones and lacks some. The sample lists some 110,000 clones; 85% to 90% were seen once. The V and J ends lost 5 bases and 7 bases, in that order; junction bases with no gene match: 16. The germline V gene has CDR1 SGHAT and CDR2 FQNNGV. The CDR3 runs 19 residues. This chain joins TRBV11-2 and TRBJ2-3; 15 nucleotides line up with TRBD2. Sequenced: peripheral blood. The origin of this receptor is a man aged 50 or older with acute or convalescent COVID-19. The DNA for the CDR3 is TGTGCCAGCAGCCACGGACTAGCGGGAGGGCCTGGGGGGACGAATACGCAGTATTTT. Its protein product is CASSHGLAGGPGGTNTQYF.